A single sample gave rise to the 19 T cell receptor beta chains below, sequenced in a study of technical replicates of blood from a few donors. This table comes from immunoSEQ multiplex PCR, and its TCRdb copy is limited to in-frame clones, with some not included. The table records about 80,000 clones, 85% to 95% of them present only once. What was sequenced was T cells isolated from PBMCs. Receptors were obtained from a human donor in good health.

The chain carries TRBV19 and TRBJ1-1; the match to TRBD1 covers 9 bases. After removal of 6 bases from V and 1 base from J, the junction contained 6 bases not matched to a gene. CDR3 length equals 15 residues. CDR1 is LNHDA and CDR2 is SQIVND in the germline V gene (reference sequence). The CDR3 here is CASRGVGQGNTEAFF. In DNA, the CDR3 is TGTGCCAGTAGGGGAGTGGGACAGGGGAACACTGAAGCTTTCTTT. Full variable domain (missing parts from reference TRBV19 and TRBJ1-1): DGGITQSPKYLFRKEGQNVTLSCEQNLNHDAMYWYRQDPGQGLRLIYYSQIVNDFQKGDIAEGYSVSREKKESFPLTVTSAQKNPTAFYLCASRGVGQGNTEAFFGQGTRLTVV.

The chain carries TRBV19 and TRBJ1-1; D is perhaps TRBD1 (6 bases). Between the trimmed V and J ends, which lost 1 base and 5 bases, there was a span of 20 bases. The CDR3 has 17 amino acids. Germline V gene lookup returns CDR1 LNHDA and CDR2 SQIVND (reference sequence). This chain's CDR3 is CASSIVLGGALETEAFF. As DNA, the CDR3 is TGTGCCAGTAGTATAGTTTTAGGGGGGGCTTTGGAAACTGAAGCTTTCTTT.

In its sample, this clone was seen once. The chain carries TRBV5-8 and TRBJ2-7, with D perhaps matching TRBD1 (5 bases). CDR3 length: 14 residues. Germline V CDR1 and CDR2: SGHTS, YDEGEE. Trimming left V 4 bases short and J 4 bases short, with 15 bases between. The CDR3 spells CASSPRTSTYEQYF. The CDR3 coding sequence is TGTGCCAGCAGCCCTAGGACAAGTACTTACGAGCAGTACTTC.

The chain couples TRBV7-3 to TRBJ2-2; 14 nucleotides match TRBD2. The CDR3 contains 17 residues. V was clipped by 5 bases and J by 5 bases; unmatched bases: 7. The germline V gene has CDR1 SGHTA and CDR2 FQGTGA. The CDR3 reads CASSLGTSGSLTGELFF. The CDR3 bases are TGTGCCAGCAGCCTCGGGACTAGCGGGAGTCTAACCGGGGAGCTGTTTTTT.

The CDR3 sequence: CASSLGQAGQPQHF. In DNA form, the CDR3 reads TGTGCCAGCAGTCTAGGACAGGCAGGGCAGCCCCAGCATTTT. The rearrangement uses TRBV27 and TRBJ1-5, with 7 bases that match TRBD1. CDR3 size: 14 residues. The junction had 8 bases not matched to a gene; V was cut back by 5 bases and J by 7 bases. The germline V gene has CDR1 MNHEY and CDR2 SMNVEV (reference sequence).

The CDR3 DNA reads TGTGCCAGCAGTCCCGAGGGACATAACTATGGCTACACCTTC. Protein product: CASSPEGHNYGYTF. This chain joins TRBV6-5 and TRBJ1-2; weak D call: TRBD1 (6 bases). CDR3 length: 14 amino acids. The V end lost 5 bases, the J end lost 1 base, and 11 bases lay between the germline ends. Germline V CDR1 and CDR2: MNHEY, SVGAGI.

The J gene is TRBJ2-1, the V gene TRBV9; TRBD2 matches at 7 bases. Germline CDR1 SGDLS, CDR2 YYNGEE. The CDR3 spans 15 residues. The V gene end was trimmed by 0 bases and the J gene end by 0 bases; junction bases not matched to a gene: 0. Here the CDR3 reads CASSVGTSSYNEQFF. For the CDR3, the DNA is TGTGCCAGCAGCGTAGGGACTAGCTCCTACAATGAGCAGTTCTTC.

The chain uses TRBV9 and TRBJ2-7; D gene ambiguous. The germline gives CDR1 SGDLS, CDR2 YYNGEE. The CDR3 length is 15 residues. Trimming took 0 bases from V and 0 from J, leaving 10 bases between them. Written as DNA, the CDR3 is TGTGCCAGCAGCGTAGGTGTTCACTACTCCTACGAGCAGTACTTC. As protein: CASSVGVHYSYEQYF.

The chain links TRBV19 to TRBJ2-5; maybe TRBD1 (6 bases). There are 13 residues in the CDR3. CDR1 and CDR2 from the germline V gene are LNHDA and SQIVND (reference sequence). The V and J ends lost 6 bases and 6 bases respectively, with 14 bases between them. CDR3 nucleotide sequence: TGTGCCAGTAGCAGTGACAGGAGTAAGACCCAGTACTTC. This sequence encodes CASSSDRSKTQYF.

The chain recombines TRBV6-1 with TRBJ2-2; 9 nucleotides line up with TRBD1. V was clipped by 7 bases and J by 7 bases; unmatched bases: 7. Germline V gene lookup returns CDR1 MNHNS and CDR2 SASEGT. The CDR3 runs to 14 residues. CDR3 residues: CASNSQGAIGELFF. The CDR3 nucleotides are TGTGCCAGCAATTCACAGGGGGCTATCGGGGAGCTGTTTTTT.

The chain links TRBV19 to TRBJ2-7; perhaps TRBD1 as D (5 bases). Germline CDR1 reads LNHDA; CDR2 reads SQIVND (reference sequence). The CDR3 is 15 amino acids. Trimming cost V 1 base and J 6 bases, with 16 bases left between them. CDR3 residues: CASSIGMGRMGEQYF. The DNA for the CDR3 is TGTGCCAGTAGTATAGGTATGGGGCGTATGGGCGAGCAGTACTTC.

The chain joins TRBV11-3 to TRBJ2-7; TRBD2 is a possible D gene (6 bases). There are 16 residues in the CDR3. V gave up 1 base and J gave up 6 bases, with 19 bases separating them. Germline CDR1 reads SGHNT; CDR2 reads YENEEA. The DNA of the CDR3 is TGTGCCAGCAGCTTAGGAGCCGGGATCAGAGCGGGCGAGCAGTACTTC. Protein sequence: CASSLGAGIRAGEQYF.

V and J are TRBV5-4 and TRBJ2-1, with unresolved D. Germline-derived CDR1 and CDR2 are SGHNT and YYREEE (reference sequence). V shed 3 bases and J shed 4 bases, with 8 bases lying between them. This CDR3 is built from 13 residues. The CDR3 is CASSSSGYNEQFF. The CDR3 nucleotides read TGTGCCAGCAGCTCCTCAGGTTACAATGAGCAGTTCTTC.

J is TRBJ1-5 and V is TRBV29-1; maybe TRBD1 (6 bases). The CDR3 runs 15 residues. Trimming removed 6 bases at V and 5 bases at J, with 20 bases between. Germline V CDR1 and CDR2: SQVTM, ANQGSEA. The CDR3 sequence: CSVFVTGQLDQPQHF. DNA of the CDR3: TGCAGCGTATTTGTGACAGGACAATTAGATCAGCCCCAGCATTTT.

The chain links TRBV7-9 to TRBJ1-2; maybe TRBD1 (5 bases). The CDR3 sequence is 12 residues long. The germline V gene has CDR1 SEHNR and CDR2 FQNEAQ (reference sequence). V was shortened by 5 bases and J by 7 bases, with 11 bases between the two germline ends. DNA for the CDR3: TGTGCCAGCAGCACAGGTCTGGCTGGCTACACCTTC. This sequence encodes CASSTGLAGYTF.

The chain couples TRBV7-8 to TRBJ2-7; 7 nucleotides align to TRBD1. Germline CDR1 is SGHVS and CDR2 is FQNEAQ. CDR3 length equals 15 residues. V was clipped by 4 bases and J by 3 bases; unmatched bases: 9. CDR3 sequence (DNA): TGTGCCAGCAGCTCTAGACAGGGCAGTCGCTACGAGCAGTACTTC. Translating gives CASSSRQGSRYEQYF. Combining the CDR3 with reference TRBV7-8 and TRBJ2-7 gives the whole variable domain GAGVSQSPRYKVAKRGQDVALRCDPISGHVSLFWYQQALGQGPEFLTYFQNEAQLDKSGLPSDRFFAERPEGSVSTLKIQRTQQEDSAVYLCASSSRQGSRYEQYFGPGTRLTVT.

The chain's CDR3 is CASSVRQRSNEQFF. Written as DNA, the CDR3 is TGTGCCAGTAGTGTAAGACAGAGGAGCAATGAGCAGTTCTTC. The rearrangement uses TRBV19 and TRBJ2-1; D may be TRBD1 (5 bases). The V gene lost 5 bases and the J gene lost 6 bases, with 14 bases spanning the gap. CDR3 length equals 14 residues. Per the germline V gene, CDR1 is LNHDA and CDR2 is SQIVND (reference sequence).

The chain is built from TRBV6-6 and TRBJ1-2, with D unresolved. V was cut by 2 bases and J by 0 bases, with 10 bases left in between. Germline CDR1 MNHNY, CDR2 SVGAGI (reference sequence). The CDR3 length is 15 residues. CDR3 bases: TGTGCCAGCAGTTACCAGGCAGCTTCTAACTATGGCTACACCTTC. Amino acid sequence: CASSYQAASNYGYTF.

The chain carries TRBV4-3 and TRBJ2-1, with 7 positions matching TRBD2. Germline lookup yields CDR1 LGHNA and CDR2 YSLEER. The V segment lost 4 bases and the J segment 2 bases; nucleotides outside the gene matches: 8. The CDR3 runs 16 residues. The CDR3 is CASSRSGTTPYNEQFF. The CDR3 bases are TGCGCCAGCAGCCGTTCCGGGACTACCCCCTACAATGAGCAGTTCTTC.